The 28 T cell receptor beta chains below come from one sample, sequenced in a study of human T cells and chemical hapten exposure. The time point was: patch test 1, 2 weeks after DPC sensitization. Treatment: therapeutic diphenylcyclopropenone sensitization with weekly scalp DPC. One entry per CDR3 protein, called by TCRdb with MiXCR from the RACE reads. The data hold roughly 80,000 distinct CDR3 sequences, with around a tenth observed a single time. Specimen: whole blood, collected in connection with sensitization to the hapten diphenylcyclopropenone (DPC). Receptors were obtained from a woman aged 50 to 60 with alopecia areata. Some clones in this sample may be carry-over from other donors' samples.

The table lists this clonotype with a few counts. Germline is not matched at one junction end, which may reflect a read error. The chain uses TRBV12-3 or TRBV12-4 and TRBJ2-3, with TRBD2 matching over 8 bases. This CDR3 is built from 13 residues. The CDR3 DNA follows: TGTGCCAGCAGCTTAGCGGGGAGGGGTACGCAGTATTTT. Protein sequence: CASSLAGRGTQYF.

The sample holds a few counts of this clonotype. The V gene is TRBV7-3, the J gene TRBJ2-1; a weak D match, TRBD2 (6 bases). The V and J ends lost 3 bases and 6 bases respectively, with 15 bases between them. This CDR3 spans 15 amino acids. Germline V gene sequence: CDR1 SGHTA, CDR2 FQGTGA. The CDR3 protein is CASSFEIGGTNEQFF. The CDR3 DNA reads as TGTGCCAGCAGCTTCGAAATTGGAGGGACCAATGAGCAGTTCTTC.

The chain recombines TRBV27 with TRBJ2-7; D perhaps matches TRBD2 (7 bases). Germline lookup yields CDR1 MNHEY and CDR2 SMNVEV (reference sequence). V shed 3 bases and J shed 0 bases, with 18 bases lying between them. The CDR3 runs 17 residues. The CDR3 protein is CASSFRGWGGSSYEQYF. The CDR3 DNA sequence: TGTGCCAGCAGTTTTAGGGGTTGGGGGGGCTCCTCCTACGAGCAGTACTTC.

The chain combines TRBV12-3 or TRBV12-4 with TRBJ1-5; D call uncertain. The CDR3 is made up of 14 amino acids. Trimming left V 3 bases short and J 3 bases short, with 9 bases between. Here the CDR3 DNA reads TGTGCCAGCAGTTTCAACGACGTCAATCAGCCCCAGCATTTT. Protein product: CASSFNDVNQPQHF.

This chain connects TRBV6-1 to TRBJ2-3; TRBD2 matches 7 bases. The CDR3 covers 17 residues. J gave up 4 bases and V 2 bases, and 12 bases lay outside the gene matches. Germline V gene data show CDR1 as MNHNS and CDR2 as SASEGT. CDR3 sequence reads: CASSEILGREPPDTQYF. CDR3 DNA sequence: TGTGCCAGCAGTGAAATCTTGGGGCGGGAGCCGCCAGATACGCAGTATTTT.

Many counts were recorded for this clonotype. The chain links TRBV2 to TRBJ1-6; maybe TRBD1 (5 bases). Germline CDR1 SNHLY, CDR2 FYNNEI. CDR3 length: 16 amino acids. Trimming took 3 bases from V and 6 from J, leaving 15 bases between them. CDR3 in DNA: TGTGCCAGCAGTGACCGGGACGGAACAGTTAATTCACCCCTCCACTTT. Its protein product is CASSDRDGTVNSPLHF.

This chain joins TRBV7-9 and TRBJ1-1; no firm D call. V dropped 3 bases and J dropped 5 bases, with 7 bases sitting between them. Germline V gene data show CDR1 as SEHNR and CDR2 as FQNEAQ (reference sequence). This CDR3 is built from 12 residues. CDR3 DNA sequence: TGTGCCAGCAGCTTGACGCGGACTGAAGCTTTCTTT. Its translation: CASSLTRTEAFF.

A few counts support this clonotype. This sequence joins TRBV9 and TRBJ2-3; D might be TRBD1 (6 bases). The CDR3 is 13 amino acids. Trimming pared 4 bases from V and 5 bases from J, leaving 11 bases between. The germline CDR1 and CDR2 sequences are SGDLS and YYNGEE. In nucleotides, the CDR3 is TGTGCCAGCAGCCCCATAGGGGGAGATACGCAGTATTTT. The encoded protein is CASSPIGGDTQYF. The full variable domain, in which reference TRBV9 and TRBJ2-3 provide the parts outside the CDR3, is DSGVTQTPKHLITATGQRVTLRCSPRSGDLSVYWYQQSLDQGLQFLIQYYNGEERAKGNILERFSAQQFPDLHSELNLSSLELGDSALYFCASSPIGGDTQYFGPGTRLTVL.

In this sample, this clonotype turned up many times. The CDR3 sequence is CASSVEGDTQYF. The CDR3, as DNA: TGTGCCAGCAGCGTAGAAGGAGATACGCAGTATTTT. J is TRBJ2-3 and V is TRBV9, with unresolved D. The CDR3 length is 12 residues. Looked up from germline, CDR1 is SGDLS and CDR2 is YYNGEE. V lost 0 bases, J lost 5 bases, and 4 bases lay in between.

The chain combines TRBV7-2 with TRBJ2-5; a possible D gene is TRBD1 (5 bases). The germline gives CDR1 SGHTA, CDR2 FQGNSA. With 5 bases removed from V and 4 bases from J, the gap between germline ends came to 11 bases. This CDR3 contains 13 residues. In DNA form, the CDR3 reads TGTGCCAGCAGCCTCCAGGGATCAGAGACCCAGTACTTC. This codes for CASSLQGSETQYF.

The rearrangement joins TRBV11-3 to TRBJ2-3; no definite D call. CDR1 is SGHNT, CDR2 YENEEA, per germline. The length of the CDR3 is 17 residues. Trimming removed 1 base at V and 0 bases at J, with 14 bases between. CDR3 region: CASSLGIQITSTDTQYF. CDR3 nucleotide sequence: TGTGCCAGCAGCTTAGGCATACAGATTACTAGCACAGATACGCAGTATTTT. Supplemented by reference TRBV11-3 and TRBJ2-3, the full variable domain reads EAGVVQSPRYKIIEKKQPVAFWCNPISGHNTLYWYLQNLGQGPELLIRYENEEAVDDSQLPKDRFSAERLKGVDSTLKIQPAELGDSAVYLCASSLGIQITSTDTQYFGPGTRLTVL.

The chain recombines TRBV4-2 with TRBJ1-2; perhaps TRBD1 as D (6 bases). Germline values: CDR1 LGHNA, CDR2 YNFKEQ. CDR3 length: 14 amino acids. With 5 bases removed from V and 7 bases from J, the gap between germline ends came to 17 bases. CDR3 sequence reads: CASSERGTVFGYTF. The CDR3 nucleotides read TGTGCCAGCAGCGAAAGGGGGACGGTCTTTGGCTACACCTTC.

CDR3 amino acids: CANFLGNQPQHF. The CDR3 nucleotides read TGTGCCAACTTCTTGGGCAATCAGCCCCAGCATTTT. The genes are TRBV28 and TRBJ1-5, with unresolved D. Trimming shortened V by 10 bases and J by 2 bases, and 9 bases separated the two germline ends. The CDR3 totals 12 residues. CDR1 is MDHEN and CDR2 is SYDVKM in the germline V gene.

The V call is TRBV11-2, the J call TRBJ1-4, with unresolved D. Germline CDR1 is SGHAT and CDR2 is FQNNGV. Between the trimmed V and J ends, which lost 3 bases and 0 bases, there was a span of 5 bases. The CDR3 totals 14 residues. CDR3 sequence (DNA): TGTGCCAGCAGCTTGACAACAACTAATGAAAAACTGTTTTTT. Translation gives CASSLTTTNEKLFF. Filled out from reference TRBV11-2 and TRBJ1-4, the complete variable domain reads EAGVAQSPRYKIIEKRQSVAFWCNPISGHATLYWYQQILGQGPKLLIQFQNNGVVDDSQLPKDRFSAERLKGVDSTLKIQPAKLEDSAVYLCASSLTTTNEKLFFGSGTQLSVL.

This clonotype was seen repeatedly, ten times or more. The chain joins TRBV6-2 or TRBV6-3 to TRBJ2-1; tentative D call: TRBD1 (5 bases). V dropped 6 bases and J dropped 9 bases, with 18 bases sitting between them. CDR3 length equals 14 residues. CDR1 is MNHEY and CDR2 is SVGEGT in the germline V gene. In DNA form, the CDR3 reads TGTGCCAGCAGACCACCCCAGGGCTCACGTGAGCAGTTCTTC. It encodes CASRPPQGSREQFF.

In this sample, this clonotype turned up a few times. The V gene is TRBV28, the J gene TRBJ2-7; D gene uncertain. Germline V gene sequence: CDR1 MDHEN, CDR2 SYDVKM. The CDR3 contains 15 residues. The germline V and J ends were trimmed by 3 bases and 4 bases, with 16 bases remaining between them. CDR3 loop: CASSLVGFWSYEQYF. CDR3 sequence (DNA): TGTGCCAGCAGTTTGGTGGGTTTTTGGTCATACGAGCAGTACTTC.

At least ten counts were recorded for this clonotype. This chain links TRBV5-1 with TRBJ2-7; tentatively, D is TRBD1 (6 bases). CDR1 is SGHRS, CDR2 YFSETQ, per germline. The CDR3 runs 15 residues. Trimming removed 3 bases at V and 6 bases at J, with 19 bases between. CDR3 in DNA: TGCGCCAGCAGCTGGGAAACAGGGTATTCTGGCGAGCAGTACTTC. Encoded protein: CASSWETGYSGEQYF. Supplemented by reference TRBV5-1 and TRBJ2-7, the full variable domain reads KAGVTQTPRYLIKTRGQQVTLSCSPISGHRSVSWYQQTPGQGLQFLFEYFSETQRNKGNFPGRFSGRQFSNSRSEMNVSTLELGDSALYLCASSWETGYSGEQYFGPGTRLTVT.

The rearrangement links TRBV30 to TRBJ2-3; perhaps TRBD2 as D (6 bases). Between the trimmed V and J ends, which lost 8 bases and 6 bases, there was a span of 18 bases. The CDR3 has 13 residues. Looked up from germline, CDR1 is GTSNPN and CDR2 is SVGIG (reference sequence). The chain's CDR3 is CAVEIRGGDTQYF. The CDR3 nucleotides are TGTGCCGTGGAGATCCGTGGGGGGGATACGCAGTATTTT.

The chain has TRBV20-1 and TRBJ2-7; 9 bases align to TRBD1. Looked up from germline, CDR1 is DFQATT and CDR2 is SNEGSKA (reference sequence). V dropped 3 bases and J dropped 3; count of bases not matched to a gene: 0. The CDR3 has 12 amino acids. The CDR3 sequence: CSARTGGYEQYF. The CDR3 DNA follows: TGCAGTGCTAGGACAGGGGGCTACGAGCAGTACTTC.

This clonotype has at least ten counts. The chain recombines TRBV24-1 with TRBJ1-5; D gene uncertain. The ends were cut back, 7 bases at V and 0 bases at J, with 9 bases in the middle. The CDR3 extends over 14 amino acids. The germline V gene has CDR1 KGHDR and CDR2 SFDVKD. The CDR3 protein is CATSSTHSNQPQHF. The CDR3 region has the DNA TGTGCCACCAGCTCGACACATAGCAATCAGCCCCAGCATTTT.

The CDR3 loop reads CASRIGDRDNYGYTF. The CDR3 DNA is TGTGCCAGCAGAATAGGGGACAGGGACAACTATGGCTACACCTTC. This chain connects TRBV28 to TRBJ1-2; TRBD1 aligns across 9 bases. V lost 6 bases and J lost 2; bases outside the gene matches: 7. Germline CDR1 is MDHEN and CDR2 is SYDVKM. The CDR3 has 15 residues.

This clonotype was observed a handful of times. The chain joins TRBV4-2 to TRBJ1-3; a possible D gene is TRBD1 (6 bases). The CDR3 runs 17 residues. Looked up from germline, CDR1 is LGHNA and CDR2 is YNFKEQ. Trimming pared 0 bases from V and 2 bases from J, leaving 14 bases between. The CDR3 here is CASSQDSAGTTGNTIYF. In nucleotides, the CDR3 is TGTGCCAGCAGCCAAGATTCAGCAGGGACAACTGGAAACACCATATATTTT.

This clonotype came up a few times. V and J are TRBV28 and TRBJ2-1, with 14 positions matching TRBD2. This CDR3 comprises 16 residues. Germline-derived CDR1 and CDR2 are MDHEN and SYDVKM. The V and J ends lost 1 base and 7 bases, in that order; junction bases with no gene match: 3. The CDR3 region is CASSLLGLAGGNEQFF. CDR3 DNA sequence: TGTGCCAGCAGTTTATTAGGACTAGCGGGAGGAAATGAGCAGTTCTTC.

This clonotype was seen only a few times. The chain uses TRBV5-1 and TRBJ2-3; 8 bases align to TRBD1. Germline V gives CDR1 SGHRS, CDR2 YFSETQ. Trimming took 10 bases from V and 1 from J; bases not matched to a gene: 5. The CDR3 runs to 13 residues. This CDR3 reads CASTGDGTDTQYF. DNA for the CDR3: TGCGCCTCGACAGGGGACGGCACAGATACGCAGTATTTT.

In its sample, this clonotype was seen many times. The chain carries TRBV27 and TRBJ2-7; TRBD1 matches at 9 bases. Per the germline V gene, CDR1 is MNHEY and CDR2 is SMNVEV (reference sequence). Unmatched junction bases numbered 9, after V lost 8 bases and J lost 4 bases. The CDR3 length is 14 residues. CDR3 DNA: TGTGCCAGCGCTACCGGGACAGGGTCGTACGAGCAGTACTTC. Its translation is CASATGTGSYEQYF.

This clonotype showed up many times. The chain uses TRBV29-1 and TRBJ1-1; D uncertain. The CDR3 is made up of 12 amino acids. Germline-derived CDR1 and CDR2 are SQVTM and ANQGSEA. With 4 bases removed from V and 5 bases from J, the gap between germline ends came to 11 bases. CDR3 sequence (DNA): TGCAGCGTTGCGGCAAAATTAACTGAAGCTTTCTTT. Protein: CSVAAKLTEAFF.

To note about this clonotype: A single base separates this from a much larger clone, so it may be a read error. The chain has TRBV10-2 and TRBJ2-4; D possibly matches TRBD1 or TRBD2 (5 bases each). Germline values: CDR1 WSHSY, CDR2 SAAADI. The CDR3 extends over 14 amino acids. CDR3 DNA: TGCGACCCTTGGGACGTTCTAGCCAAAAACATTCAGTACTTC. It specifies CDPWDVLAKNIQYF.

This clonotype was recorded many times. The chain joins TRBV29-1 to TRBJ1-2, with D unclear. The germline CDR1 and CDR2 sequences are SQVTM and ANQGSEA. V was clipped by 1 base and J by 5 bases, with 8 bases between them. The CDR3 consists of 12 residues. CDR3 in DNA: TGCAGCGTTGAAGGCCACCGGTATGGCTACACCTTC. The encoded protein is CSVEGHRYGYTF.